Following are 8 T cell receptor beta chains from one sample sequenced in a study of T cell changes during pregnancy in multiple sclerosis (dated by TCRdb to the late 2010s). The library came from the immunoSEQ multiplex PCR assay. Sourced from immuneACCESS, this table was stored by TCRdb with only in-frame sequences that have V and J called. A share of the clones is absent; for the studies checked, an unresolved V gene accounts for under half, and the remainder has no known explanation. The sample records under 35,000 clones, 90% of which are singletons. The ten largest account for over 0.5% of the sample. Material: CD4+ T cells from peripheral blood mononuclear cells, obtained in the third trimester of pregnancy. The source is a female donor in good health, enrolled as a control in a pregnancy study.

J is TRBJ1-2 and V is TRBV30; D is unclear. The V end was cut by 2 bases, the J end by 4 bases, with 5 bases between. The CDR3 covers 11 residues. Germline V gene data show CDR1 as GTSNPN and CDR2 as SVGIG (reference sequence). The CDR3 region is CAWSTSYGYTF. The CDR3 DNA reads as TGTGCCTGGAGTACCAGCTATGGCTACACCTTC.

This chain uses TRBV11-2 with TRBJ2-7; TRBD1 might be the D (5 bases). Germline lookup yields CDR1 SGHAT and CDR2 FQNNGV. The CDR3 has 14 amino acids. V was clipped by 5 bases and J by 6 bases, with 17 bases between them. The CDR3 DNA reads TGTGCCAGCAGCCCCTCGGTGGCAGGGCGCGAGCAGTACTTC. The encoded protein is CASSPSVAGREQYF.

The chain employs TRBV5-4 and TRBJ2-7, with D maybe TRBD2 (6 bases). The germline CDR1 and CDR2 sequences are SGHNT and YYREEE (reference sequence). V was trimmed by 5 bases and J by 6 bases, leaving 15 bases between them. The CDR3 spans 13 residues. The CDR3 DNA is TGTGCCAGCAGTTCCCGGGACTCCGTCGAGCAGTACTTC. Its translation: CASSSRDSVEQYF.

The V call is TRBV29-1, the J call TRBJ2-3, with D unclear. This CDR3 has 12 residues. V was clipped by 8 bases and J by 2 bases, with 11 bases between them. Germline lookup yields CDR1 SQVTM and CDR2 ANQGSEA. The DNA of the CDR3 is TGCAGCACAAATACGTACACAGATACGCAGTATTTT. It encodes CSTNTYTDTQYF.

The chain couples TRBV6-4 to TRBJ1-2, with 12 bases lining up with TRBD1. The CDR3 is 16 residues long. Losses at the gene ends were 6 bases for V and 4 bases for J; bases not matched to a gene: 9. Looked up from germline, CDR1 is MRHNA and CDR2 is SNTAGT. CDR3 residues: CASRPGQGANGYGYTF. DNA for the CDR3: TGTGCCAGCAGACCGGGACAGGGGGCGAACGGCTATGGCTACACCTTC.

This clone came up a few times. The chain links TRBV27 to TRBJ1-2; no definite D call. The germline V and J ends were trimmed by 6 bases and 6 bases, with 20 bases remaining between them. This CDR3 has 15 residues. Germline CDR1 MNHEY, CDR2 SMNVEV (reference sequence). CDR3 protein: CASSPTSLQRNGYTF. The CDR3 nucleotides are TGTGCCAGCAGCCCCACCTCCCTACAGAGAAATGGCTACACCTTC.

The chain is built from TRBV19 and TRBJ2-7, with 7 bases aligning to TRBD1. The CDR3 loop spans 15 amino acids. CDR1 is LNHDA, CDR2 SQIVND, per germline (reference sequence). J lost 5 bases, V lost 4 bases, and 11 bases had no gene match. CDR3 bases: TGTGCCAGTAGTAACCGAGGGGGCACGTCAAACGAGCAGTACTTC. Its protein is CASSNRGGTSNEQYF.

The chain is built from TRBV30 and TRBJ1-1; D gene ambiguous. The V end was cut by 3 bases, the J end by 4 bases, with 3 bases between. CDR3 length equals 10 residues. Germline V CDR1 and CDR2: GTSNPN, SVGIG (reference sequence). This CDR3 is CAWRATEAFF. The CDR3 DNA sequence: TGTGCCTGGAGAGCCACTGAAGCTTTCTTT.